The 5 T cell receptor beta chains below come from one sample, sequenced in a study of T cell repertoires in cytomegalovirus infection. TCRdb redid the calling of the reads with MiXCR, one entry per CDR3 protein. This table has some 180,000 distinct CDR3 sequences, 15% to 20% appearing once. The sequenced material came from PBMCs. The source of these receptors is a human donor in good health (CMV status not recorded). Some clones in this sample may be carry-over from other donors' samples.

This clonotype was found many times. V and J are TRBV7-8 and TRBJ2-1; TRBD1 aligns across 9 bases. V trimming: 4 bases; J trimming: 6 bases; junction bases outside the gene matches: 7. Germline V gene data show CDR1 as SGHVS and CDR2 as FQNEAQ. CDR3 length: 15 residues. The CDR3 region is CASSSGQGQGNEQFF. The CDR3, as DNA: TGTGCCAGCAGCTCCGGACAGGGGCAGGGCAATGAGCAGTTCTTC.

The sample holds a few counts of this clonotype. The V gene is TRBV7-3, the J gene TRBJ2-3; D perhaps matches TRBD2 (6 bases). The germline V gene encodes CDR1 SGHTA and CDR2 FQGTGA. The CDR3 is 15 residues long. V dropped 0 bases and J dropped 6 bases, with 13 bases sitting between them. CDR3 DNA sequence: TGTGCCAGCAGCTTAACTCTCTCGGAGGGCGATACGCAGTATTTT. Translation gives CASSLTLSEGDTQYF.

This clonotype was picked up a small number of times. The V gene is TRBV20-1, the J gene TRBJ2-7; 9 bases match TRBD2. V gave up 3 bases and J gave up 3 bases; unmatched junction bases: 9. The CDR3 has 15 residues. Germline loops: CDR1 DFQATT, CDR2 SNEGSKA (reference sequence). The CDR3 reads CSASVLAGLNYEQYF. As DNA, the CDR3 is TGCAGTGCTAGTGTCCTAGCGGGGCTTAACTACGAGCAGTACTTC.

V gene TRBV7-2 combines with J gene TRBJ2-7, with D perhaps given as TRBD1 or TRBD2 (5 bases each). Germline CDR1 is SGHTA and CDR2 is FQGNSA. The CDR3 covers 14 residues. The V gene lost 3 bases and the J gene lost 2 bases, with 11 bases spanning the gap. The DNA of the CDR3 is TGTGCCAGCAGCTTTTTGGGACGGACCTACGAGCAGTACTTC. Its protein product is CASSFLGRTYEQYF.

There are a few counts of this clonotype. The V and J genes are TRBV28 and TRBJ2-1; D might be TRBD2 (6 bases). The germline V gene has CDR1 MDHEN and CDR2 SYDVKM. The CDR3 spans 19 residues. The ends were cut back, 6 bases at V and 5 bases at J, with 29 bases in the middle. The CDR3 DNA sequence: TGTGCCAGCAGCGAAGCAGGGTCCGTTGTAGCGGAGTTCGACAATGAGCAGTTCTTC. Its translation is CASSEAGSVVAEFDNEQFF.